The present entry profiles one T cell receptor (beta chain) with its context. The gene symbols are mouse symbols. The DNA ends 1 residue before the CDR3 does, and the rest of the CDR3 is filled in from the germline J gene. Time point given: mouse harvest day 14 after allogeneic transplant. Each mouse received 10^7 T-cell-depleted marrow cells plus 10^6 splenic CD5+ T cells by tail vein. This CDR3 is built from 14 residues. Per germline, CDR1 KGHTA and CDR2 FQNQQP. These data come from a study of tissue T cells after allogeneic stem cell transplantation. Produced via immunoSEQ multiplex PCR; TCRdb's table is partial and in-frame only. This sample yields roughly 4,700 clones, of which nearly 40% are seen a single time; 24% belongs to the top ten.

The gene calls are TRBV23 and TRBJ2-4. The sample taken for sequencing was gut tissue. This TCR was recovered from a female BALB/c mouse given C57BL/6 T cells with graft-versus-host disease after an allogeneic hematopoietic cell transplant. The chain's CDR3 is CSSSQGRSQNTLYF. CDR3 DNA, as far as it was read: TGCTCCAGCAGTCAAGGCAGAAGTCAAAACACCTTGTAC.